What follows are 15 T cell receptor beta chains derived from one specimen sequenced in a study of blood T cell repertoires in COVID-19. TCRdb keeps only in-frame clones here, not all; method: immunoSEQ multiplex PCR. The table lists some 250,000 clones, around 87% of them singletons. The specimen was peripheral blood. The receptors originated from a woman in her twenties or thirties who had recovered from COVID-19.

The chain uses TRBV7-2 and TRBJ2-1; 7 bases match TRBD1. Germline CDR1 SGHTA, CDR2 FQGNSA. CDR3 size: 15 residues. V shed 4 bases and J 7 bases; nucleotides not matched to a gene: 10. The CDR3 coding sequence is TGTGCCAGCAGCTACTGGGCAGGGGGAGAAAATGAGCAGTTCTTC. Protein product: CASSYWAGGENEQFF.

The chain combines TRBV5-1 with TRBJ2-1; tentatively, D is TRBD1 (7 bases). Trimming stripped 4 bases from V and 3 bases from J, with 14 bases between. CDR1 is SGHRS, CDR2 YFSETQ, per germline. The CDR3 is 15 residues long. CDR3 bases: TGCGCCAGCAGCCCAGGGGGGTCGAACTACAATGAGCAGTTCTTC. Its translation: CASSPGGSNYNEQFF.

The chain is built from TRBV7-7 and TRBJ2-7; 7 bases fit TRBD1. The CDR3 covers 15 residues. The junction had 8 bases not matched to a gene; V was cut back by 4 bases and J by 2 bases. Germline values: CDR1 SSHAT, CDR2 FNYEAQ (reference sequence). Written as DNA, the CDR3 is TGTGCCAGCAGCTGCAGCTCCGGGACAGCCTACGAGCAGTACTTC. Translated, it gives CASSCSSGTAYEQYF.

This sequence joins TRBV4-3 and TRBJ2-5; weak D call: TRBD2 (7 bases). The V end was cut by 1 base, the J end by 5 bases, with 11 bases between. Germline lookup yields CDR1 LGHNA and CDR2 YSLEER. The CDR3 loop spans 14 amino acids. CDR3 amino acids: CASSQVGGQETQYF. CDR3 sequence (DNA): TGCGCCAGCAGCCAAGTCGGGGGGCAGGAGACCCAGTACTTC.

Comments on this clone: The identical CDR3 is also encoded by other nucleotide sequences in the sample. The chain uses TRBV20-1 and TRBJ2-7; D not certain. There are 11 residues in the CDR3. CDR1 is DFQATT and CDR2 is SNEGSKA in the germline V gene (reference sequence). Trimming stripped 2 bases from V and 3 bases from J, with 5 bases between. The CDR3 DNA follows: TGCAGTGCTAGATCGGGCTACGAGCAGTACTTC. This gives the protein CSARSGYEQYF.

This chain uses TRBV9 with TRBJ2-5; 7 bases align to TRBD1. The V and J ends lost 0 bases and 1 base, in that order; junction bases with no gene match: 3. Germline-derived CDR1 and CDR2 are SGDLS and YYNGEE. The CDR3 runs to 15 residues. This CDR3 is CASSVGGGTQETQYF. Here the CDR3 DNA reads TGTGCCAGCAGCGTAGGAGGGGGCACCCAAGAGACCCAGTACTTC.

The count of this clone is one. J is TRBJ2-7 and V is TRBV3-1 (or the pseudogene TRBV3-2), with 8 bases aligning to TRBD1. Trimming took 4 bases from V and 1 from J; bases not matched to a gene: 15. Germline CDR1 reads LGHDT; CDR2 reads YNNKEL (reference sequence). This CDR3 spans 18 amino acids. CDR3 in amino acids: CASSPLVGQGLKSYEQYF. CDR3 sequence (DNA): TGTGCCAGCAGCCCACTAGTTGGACAGGGATTAAAGTCCTACGAGCAGTACTTC.

The chain links TRBV7-9 to TRBJ1-5; 8 bases agree with TRBD1. This CDR3 region has 13 residues. Germline CDR1 and CDR2: SEHNR and FQNEAQ (reference sequence). V lost 5 bases and J lost 5; bases outside the gene matches: 2. CDR3 nucleotides: TGTGCCAGCAGCATGACAGGGGATCAGCCCCAGCATTTT. Translation gives CASSMTGDQPQHF.

The chain employs TRBV7-3 and TRBJ2-1; no reliable D call. Germline lookup yields CDR1 SGHTA and CDR2 FQGTGA. This CDR3 is 12 amino acids long. The V end was cut by 4 bases, the J end by 5 bases, with 6 bases between. For the CDR3, the DNA is TGTGCCAGCAGCTCTCCTAACAATGAGCAGTTCTTC. This codes for CASSSPNNEQFF.

V gene TRBV9 combines with J gene TRBJ1-5; TRBD1 agrees at 7 bases. The CDR3 totals 15 residues. Unmatched junction bases numbered 9, after V lost 4 bases and J lost 5 bases. The germline gives CDR1 SGDLS, CDR2 YYNGEE. CDR3 in DNA: TGTGCCAGCAGCAAGGGGACAGCCAGGGATCAGCCCCAGCATTTT. Its protein is CASSKGTARDQPQHF.

The CDR3 protein is CASSVGTDGNTIYF. CDR3 bases: TGTGCCAGCAGCGTAGGGACAGATGGAAACACCATATATTTT. The chain joins TRBV9 to TRBJ1-3; TRBD1 is a possible D gene (6 bases). Trimming removed 0 bases at V and 3 bases at J, with 7 bases between. Germline V gene lookup returns CDR1 SGDLS and CDR2 YYNGEE. This CDR3 contains 14 residues.

The rearrangement links TRBV10-3 to TRBJ1-6; maybe TRBD1 (5 bases). V lost 3 bases to trimming and J lost 10 bases, with 13 bases between them. The germline CDR1 and CDR2 sequences are ENHRY and SYGVKD. CDR3 length equals 14 residues. CDR3 bases: TGTGCCATCAGTGATGGGGGGGGAGGCTCACCCCTCCACTTT. Translated: CAISDGGGGSPLHF.

V usage is TRBV19 and J usage is TRBJ2-2, with 9 nucleotides matching TRBD1. Germline loops: CDR1 LNHDA, CDR2 SQIVND (reference sequence). V was pared by 7 bases and J by 7 bases, with 10 bases of the junction left unmatched. The CDR3 is 15 amino acids. The CDR3 nucleotides read TGTGCCAGTAACGGAAAGACAGGGGGAATCGGGGAGCTGTTTTTT. The encoded protein is CASNGKTGGIGELFF.

The chain links TRBV29-1 to TRBJ2-7; a possible D gene is TRBD2 (5 bases). Germline V gene lookup returns CDR1 SQVTM and CDR2 ANQGSEA. The CDR3 spans 11 residues. The V end was cut by 5 bases, the J end by 0 bases, with 5 bases between. The CDR3 bases are TGCAGCGTTACTAGCTCCTACGAGCAGTACTTC. Protein product: CSVTSSYEQYF.

This chain joins TRBV12-3 or TRBV12-4 and TRBJ1-6, with TRBD1 matching 9 bases. Trimming at V came to 7 bases and at J to 9 bases, leaving 4 bases not matched to a gene. This CDR3 spans 13 amino acids. The CDR3 DNA is TGTGCCAGCACGGGACAGGGAGGTTCACCCCTCCACTTT. Its translation: CASTGQGGSPLHF.